The present T cell receptor beta chain was sequenced within a study of cytomegalovirus exposure and HLA in healthy donors. Germline V gene data show CDR1 as LGHNT and CDR2 as FRNRAP. The ends were cut back, 0 bases at V and 2 bases at J, with 11 bases in the middle. The CDR3 consists of 15 residues. Both 60 Vbeta primers and 13 Jbeta primers went into the PCR. Clones were read by immunoSEQ multiplex PCR, and TCRdb kept only the in-frame ones, dropping some. The data contain about 150,000 clones, about 83% of them seen just once; the ten biggest clones take up 10% to 15%. Sequenced sample: PBMCs. The TCR comes from a middle-aged man in good health and CMV-seropositive. The chain has TRBV12-5 and TRBJ2-7; D uncertain. The CDR3 sequence: CASGLVLSQPYEQYF. The CDR3 nucleotides are TGTGCTAGTGGTTTGGTATTGTCACAGCCCTACGAGCAGTACTTC.